These 13 T cell receptor beta chains share one sample of origin, sequenced in a study of control samples from healthy donors and cancer patients. The assay was immunoSEQ multiplex PCR, and TCRdb's table has in-frame clones only and misses some. The profile shows about 110,000 clones, about 80% of them singletons. The sequenced sample consisted of blood. These receptor sequences come from a young man in good health.

The rearrangement joins TRBV5-4 to TRBJ2-3; D is perhaps TRBD1 (6 bases). The V gene's germline CDR1 is SGHNT and CDR2 YYREEE (reference sequence). Between the trimmed V and J ends, which lost 2 bases and 11 bases, there was a span of 12 bases. This CDR3 is 12 amino acids long. This CDR3 reads CASSFGQRQQYF. CDR3 in DNA: TGTGCCAGCAGCTTCGGACAGAGACAGCAGTATTTT.

This clone was seen once. V usage is TRBV21-1 and J usage is TRBJ2-7; the table assigns TRBD2, which was not confirmed against the DNA. TRBV21-1 is termed a pseudogene. The CDR3 covers 16 residues. The CDR3: CASSKALCERSYEQYV. CDR3 DNA: TGTGCCAGCAGCAAAGCGCTTTGCGAGCGGTCCTACGAGCAGTACGTC.

This clone was observed a single time. The chain couples TRBV7-2 to TRBJ1-2; D call uncertain. The CDR3 runs 14 residues. V lost 3 bases and J lost 2, with 10 bases in between. Germline V lookup: CDR1 SGHTA, CDR2 FQGNSA. The CDR3 sequence is CASSFDVLNYGYTF. The CDR3 nucleotides read TGTGCCAGCAGCTTTGACGTCCTAAACTATGGCTACACCTTC.

V and J are TRBV6-5 and TRBJ2-1; the D gene is possibly TRBD1 (5 bases). The germline V and J ends were trimmed by 9 bases and 5 bases, with 17 bases remaining between them. The CDR3 covers 14 residues. The V gene's germline CDR1 is MNHEY and CDR2 SVGAGI. CDR3 protein: CASVRLGQDNEQFF. DNA of the CDR3: TGTGCCAGTGTACGATTAGGACAAGACAATGAGCAGTTCTTC.

The chain recombines TRBV28 with TRBJ1-2; 11 nucleotides agree with TRBD1. Germline V CDR1 and CDR2: MDHEN, SYDVKM. V shed 6 bases and J 7 bases; nucleotides not matched to a gene: 10. The CDR3 is 15 residues long. This chain's CDR3 is CASRLGGTGGFGYTF. The CDR3 DNA follows: TGTGCCAGCAGACTGGGCGGGACAGGGGGTTTTGGCTACACCTTC.

The rearrangement uses TRBV5-1 and TRBJ2-5; 12 bases align to TRBD2. Germline lookup yields CDR1 SGHRS and CDR2 YFSETQ. V dropped 5 bases and J dropped 10; count of bases not matched to a gene: 9. This CDR3 has 14 amino acids. In nucleotides, the CDR3 is TGCGCCAGCAGACCACCTACTAGCGGGGGGCTCCAGTACTTC. Its translation is CASRPPTSGGLQYF.

About this clone itself: Other DNA sequences in this specimen translate into the identical CDR3. The gene calls are TRBV28 and TRBJ1-3; tentatively, D is TRBD1 (5 bases). The V gene lost 6 bases and the J gene lost 0 bases, with 9 bases spanning the gap. The length of the CDR3 is 14 residues. From germline, CDR1 is MDHEN and CDR2 SYDVKM. CDR3 protein: CASSRDGSGNTIYF. Written as DNA, the CDR3 is TGTGCCAGCAGCCGGGACGGCTCTGGAAACACCATATATTTT. Full variable domain (remainder filled in from reference TRBV28 and TRBJ1-3): DVKVTQSSRYLVKRTGEKVFLECVQDMDHENMFWYRQDPGLGLRLIYFSYDVKMKEKGDIPEGYSVSREKKERFSLILESASTNQTSMYLCASSRDGSGNTIYFGEGSWLTVV.

The chain uses TRBV20-1 and TRBJ2-1; D gene unclear. Germline V gene sequence: CDR1 DFQATT, CDR2 SNEGSKA (reference sequence). The V end lost 6 bases, the J end lost 5 bases, and 5 bases lay between the germline ends. The CDR3 contains 10 residues. This chain's CDR3 is CSARNNEQFF. CDR3 coding DNA: TGCAGTGCCCGAAACAATGAGCAGTTCTTC.

To note about this clone: Germline is not matched at one junction end, which may reflect a read error. The J gene is TRBJ1-4, the V gene TRBV11-2; D unclear. The CDR3 contains 12 residues. CDR1 SGHAT and CDR2 FQNNGV come from the germline V gene. CDR3 sequence: CANSLGGEKLFF. In DNA form, the CDR3 reads TGTGCCAACAGCTTAGGAGGTGAAAAACTGTTTTTT.

The chain links TRBV2 to TRBJ2-2; 8 bases fit TRBD1. The CDR3 spans 14 residues. The germline V gene encodes CDR1 SNHLY and CDR2 FYNNEI. The V segment lost 7 bases and the J segment 4 bases; nucleotides outside the gene matches: 5. CDR3 sequence reads: CASKDRVGTGELFF. The CDR3 DNA reads TGTGCCAGCAAGGACAGGGTTGGCACCGGGGAGCTGTTTTTT.

V gene TRBV7-8 combines with J gene TRBJ1-6; D not resolved. Germline CDR1 and CDR2: SGHVS and FQNEAQ. V gave up 2 bases and J gave up 7 bases, with 27 bases separating them. The CDR3 covers 20 residues. CDR3 in amino acids: CASSLIQGREYSGGNSPLHF. As DNA, the CDR3 is TGTGCCAGCAGCTTAATCCAAGGACGGGAATACTCTGGCGGGAATTCACCCCTCCACTTT.

This chain joins TRBV19 and TRBJ2-3; TRBD2 matches 8 bases. The CDR3 covers 15 residues. In germline, CDR1 is LNHDA, CDR2 SQIVND (reference sequence). V shed 3 bases, J shed 2 bases, and the junction held 4 bases outside the gene matches. In DNA, the CDR3 is TGTGCCAGTAGTATCTGGACTAGCCTCACAGATACGCAGTATTTT. Protein sequence: CASSIWTSLTDTQYF.

This chain links TRBV6-5 with TRBJ1-2; no clear D gene. The CDR3 is 11 amino acids. V was cut by 4 bases and J by 9 bases, with 9 bases left in between. Germline-derived CDR1 and CDR2 are MNHEY and SVGAGI. The DNA of the CDR3 is TGTGCCAGCAGTTTCCGCGACAGCTACACCTTC. Encoded protein: CASSFRDSYTF.